A single sample gave rise to the 14 T cell receptor beta chains below, sequenced in a study of post-analysis software for immune sequencing data. Study results and caveats: Compared with controls, patients had more of about five TRBV segments, including TRBV5-6, TRBV5-1 and TRBV20-1.

Sequencing libraries made from TCR beta cDNA carried unique molecular identifiers. TCRdb re-called the PCR reads through MiXCR, storing one row per CDR3 protein. Among about 500,000 distinct CDR3 sequences listed, roughly 45% were seen once. Their specific antigens are unknown. Sequences were obtained from blood. Receptor source: a girl between 5 and 17 years old with multiple sclerosis.

There are many counts of this clonotype. The J gene is TRBJ1-2, the V gene TRBV12-3 or TRBV12-4; unclear D gene. The CDR3 contains 14 residues. Trimming cost V 2 bases and J 8 bases, with 15 bases left between them. This chain's CDR3 is CASSLSPGVGGYTF. The CDR3 nucleotides read TGTGCCAGCAGTTTAAGCCCCGGGGTAGGAGGCTACACCTTC.

The chain carries TRBV6-1 and TRBJ1-5; unclear D gene. Germline assignment: CDR1 MNHNS and CDR2 SASEGT. The CDR3 covers 14 residues. V was pared by 3 bases and J by 2 bases, with 8 bases between. The CDR3 DNA reads TGTGCCAGCAGTGAGTGGTCGGGCAATCAGCCCCAGCATTTT. Protein sequence: CASSEWSGNQPQHF.

This sequence joins TRBV15 and TRBJ1-6, with 11 bases lining up with TRBD1. The germline gives CDR1 LNHNV, CDR2 YYDKDF (reference sequence). This CDR3 contains 15 residues. V lost 7 bases, J lost 8 bases, and 7 bases stayed unmatched. The CDR3 bases are TGTGCCACCATCGCTGGACAGGGGGCTGATTCACCCCTCCACTTT. Translated, it gives CATIAGQGADSPLHF.

The V and J genes are TRBV20-1 and TRBJ2-7, with D possibly TRBD1 on 5 matching bases. The V gene's germline CDR1 is DFQATT and CDR2 SNEGSKA (reference sequence). This CDR3 is 11 amino acids long. The CDR3 nucleotides read TGCAGGGCGGCAGGGCCCTACGAGCAGTACTTC. It is translated as CRAAGPYEQYF.

This clonotype occurred many times. The chain couples TRBV12-3 or TRBV12-4 to TRBJ1-1; TRBD1 matches at 8 bases. The CDR3 is made up of 13 amino acids. V trimming: 5 bases; J trimming: 3 bases; junction bases outside the gene matches: 2. The CDR3 sequence: CASSPGGYTEAFF. The CDR3 DNA sequence: TGTGCCAGCAGTCCAGGGGGCTACACTGAAGCTTTCTTT.

The chain links TRBV25-1 to TRBJ1-2; D is unresolved. Germline V CDR1 and CDR2: MGHDK, SYGVNS. This CDR3 is 13 amino acids long. Trimming pared 5 bases from V and 3 bases from J, leaving 10 bases between. The CDR3 region has the DNA TGTGCCAGCAGTCTATCACAGCACTATGGCTACACCTTC. Residues: CASSLSQHYGYTF.

This clonotype was found a few times. The chain carries TRBV24-1 and TRBJ2-1; TRBD1 matches 8 bases. This CDR3 contains 18 residues. J gave up 0 bases and V 3 bases, and 9 bases lay outside the gene matches. Germline CDR1 and CDR2: KGHDR and SFDVKD. CDR3: CATSDPAGQESSYNEQFF. The CDR3 DNA follows: TGTGCCACCAGTGATCCCGCGGGACAGGAGAGCTCCTACAATGAGCAGTTCTTC.

The chain combines TRBV24-1 with TRBJ2-1; possible D gene TRBD2, 6 bases. Per the germline V gene, CDR1 is KGHDR and CDR2 is SFDVKD. Trimming left V 6 bases short and J 8 bases short, with 22 bases between. The CDR3 extends over 16 amino acids. CDR3 DNA sequence: TGTGCCACCAGTACATTTGGAGGGGCGAATCGCCATGAGCAGTTCTTC. Translation: CATSTFGGANRHEQFF.

CDR3 DNA sequence: TGTGCCAGCAGGAACAGGGAGGGTTCACCCCTCCACTTT. Residues: CASRNREGSPLHF. J is TRBJ1-6 and V is TRBV7-9, with D maybe TRBD1 (6 bases). Trimming took off 6 bases at V and 9 bases at J, with 12 bases between the two ends. The CDR3 runs to 13 residues. The germline CDR1 and CDR2 sequences are SEHNR and FQNEAQ (reference sequence).

This sequence joins TRBV7-9 and TRBJ2-4; tentative D call: TRBD2 (5 bases). Near its end, the DNA agrees better with TRBJ2-7, so the J call may be wrong. Germline V gene data show CDR1 as SEHNR and CDR2 as FQNEAQ (reference sequence). This CDR3 is built from 14 residues. In DNA form, the CDR3 reads TGTGCCAGCAGCTTAGGAAGTAACGAGGGCGAGCAGTACTTC. The encoded protein is CASSLGSNEGEQYF.

The chain employs TRBV7-6 and TRBJ1-1; D remains unclear. The CDR3 sequence is 15 residues long. The germline V gene encodes CDR1 SGHVS and CDR2 FNYEAQ. Trimming cost V 0 bases and J 4 bases, with 12 bases left between them. The chain's CDR3 is CASSLATPGTTEAFF. CDR3 sequence (DNA): TGTGCCAGCAGCTTAGCGACCCCTGGAACCACTGAAGCTTTCTTT.

This sequence joins TRBV6-2 or TRBV6-3 and TRBJ1-1; D remains unclear. CDR3 length equals 12 residues. CDR1 and CDR2 (germline): MNHEY, SVGEGT. V was clipped by 0 bases and J by 5 bases, with 4 bases between them. This CDR3 reads CASSYSVTEAFF. The DNA of the CDR3 is TGTGCCAGCAGTTACTCAGTAACTGAAGCTTTCTTT.

This clonotype was counted a few times. The chain carries TRBV20-1 and TRBJ2-1; 11 bases fit TRBD2. The CDR3 length is 19 residues. Trimming cost V 3 bases and J 0 bases; bases outside gene matches: 13. Germline V lookup: CDR1 DFQATT, CDR2 SNEGSKA (reference sequence). The CDR3 coding sequence is TGCAGTGCTAGGACGAAGGGACTAGCGGACTACCGCTCCTACAATGAGCAGTTCTTC. Its protein product is CSARTKGLADYRSYNEQFF.

This rearrangement joins TRBV15 to TRBJ1-5, with TRBD1 as a possible D gene (6 bases). Trimming cost V 3 bases and J 0 bases, with 18 bases left between them. The CDR3 sequence is 18 residues long. Germline CDR1 LNHNV, CDR2 YYDKDF (reference sequence). Here the CDR3 DNA reads TGTGCCACCAGCAGCCCCTATTGGTACAGGGTTAGCAATCAGCCCCAGCATTTT. Translated: CATSSPYWYRVSNQPQHF.